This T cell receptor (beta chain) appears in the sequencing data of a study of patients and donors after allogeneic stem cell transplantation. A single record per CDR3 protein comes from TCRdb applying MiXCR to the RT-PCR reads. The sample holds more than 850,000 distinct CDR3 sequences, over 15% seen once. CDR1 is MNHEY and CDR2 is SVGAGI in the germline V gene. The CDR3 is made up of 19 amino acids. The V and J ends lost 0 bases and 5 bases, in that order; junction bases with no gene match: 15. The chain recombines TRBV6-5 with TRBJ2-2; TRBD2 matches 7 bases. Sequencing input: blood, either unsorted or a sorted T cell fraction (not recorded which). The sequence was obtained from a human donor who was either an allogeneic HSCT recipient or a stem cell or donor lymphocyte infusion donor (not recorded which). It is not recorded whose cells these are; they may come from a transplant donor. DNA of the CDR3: TGTGCCAGCAGTTACTCGCCAGGCTGGGGCGGGAGTGAAACCGGGGAGCTGTTTTTT. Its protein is CASSYSPGWGGSETGELFF.